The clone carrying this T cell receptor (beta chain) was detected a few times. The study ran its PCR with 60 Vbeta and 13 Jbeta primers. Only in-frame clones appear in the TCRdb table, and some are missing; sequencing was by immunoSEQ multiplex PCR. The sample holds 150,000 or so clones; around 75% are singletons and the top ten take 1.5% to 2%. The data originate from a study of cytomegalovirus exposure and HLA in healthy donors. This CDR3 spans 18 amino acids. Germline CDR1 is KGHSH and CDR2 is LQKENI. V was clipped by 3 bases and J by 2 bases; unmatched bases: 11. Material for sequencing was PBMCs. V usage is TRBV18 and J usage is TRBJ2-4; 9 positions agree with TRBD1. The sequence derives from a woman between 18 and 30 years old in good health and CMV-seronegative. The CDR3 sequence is CASSPGFGQGITKNIQYF. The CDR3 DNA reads TGTGCCAGCTCACCGGGGTTTGGACAGGGGATAACCAAAAACATTCAGTACTTC. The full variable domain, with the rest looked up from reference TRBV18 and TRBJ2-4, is NAGVMQNPRHLVRRRGQEARLRCSPMKGHSHVYWYRQLPEEGLKFMVYLQKENIIDESGMPKERFSAEFPKEGPSILRIQQVVRGDSAAYFCASSPGFGQGITKNIQYFGAGTRLSVL.